This T cell receptor (beta chain) appears in the sequencing data of a study of CD4+ T cells in melanoma. The V gene's germline CDR1 is GTSNPN and CDR2 SVGIG (reference sequence). Trimming removed 3 bases at V and 0 bases at J, with 11 bases between. The CDR3 is 15 residues long. Only in-frame clones appear in the TCRdb table, and some are missing; sequencing was by immunoSEQ multiplex PCR. There are about 54,000 clones in the sample; over 60% occur only once, and approximately 5% lies in the top ten. The J gene is TRBJ2-2, the V gene TRBV30, with D perhaps being TRBD1 or TRBD2 (5 bases each). Sequencing was performed on tumor tissue. The origin of this receptor is a human donor with melanoma. In DNA form, the CDR3 reads TGTGCCTGGAGATTAGGGACGGCGAACACCGGGGAGCTGTTTTTT. Translation gives CAWRLGTANTGELFF.